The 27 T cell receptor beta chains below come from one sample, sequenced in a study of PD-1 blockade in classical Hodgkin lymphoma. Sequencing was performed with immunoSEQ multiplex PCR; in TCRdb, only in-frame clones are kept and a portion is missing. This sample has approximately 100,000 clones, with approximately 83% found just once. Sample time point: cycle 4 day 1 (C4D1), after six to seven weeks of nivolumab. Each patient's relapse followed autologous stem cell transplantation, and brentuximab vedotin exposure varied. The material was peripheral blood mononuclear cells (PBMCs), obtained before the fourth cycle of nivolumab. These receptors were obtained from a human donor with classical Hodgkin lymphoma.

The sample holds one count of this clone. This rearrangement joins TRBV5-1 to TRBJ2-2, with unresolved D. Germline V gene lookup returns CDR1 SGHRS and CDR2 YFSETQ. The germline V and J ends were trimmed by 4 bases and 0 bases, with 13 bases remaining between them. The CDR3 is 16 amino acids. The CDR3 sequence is CASSQDGTSNTGELFF. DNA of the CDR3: TGCGCCAGCAGCCAGGATGGTACGTCGAACACCGGGGAGCTGTTTTTT.

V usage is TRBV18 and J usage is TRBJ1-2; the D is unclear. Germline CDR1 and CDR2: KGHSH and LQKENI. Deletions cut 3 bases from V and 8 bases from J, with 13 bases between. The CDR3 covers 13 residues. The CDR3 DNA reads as TGTGCCAGCTCACCGACTCGGAAGGAAGGCTACACCTTC. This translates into CASSPTRKEGYTF.

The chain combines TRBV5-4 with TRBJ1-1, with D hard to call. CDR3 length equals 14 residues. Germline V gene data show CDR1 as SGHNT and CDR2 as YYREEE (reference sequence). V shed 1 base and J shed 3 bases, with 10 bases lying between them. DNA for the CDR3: TGTGCCAGCAGCTTGTATAGGTGGGACACTGAAGCTTTCTTT. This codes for CASSLYRWDTEAFF.

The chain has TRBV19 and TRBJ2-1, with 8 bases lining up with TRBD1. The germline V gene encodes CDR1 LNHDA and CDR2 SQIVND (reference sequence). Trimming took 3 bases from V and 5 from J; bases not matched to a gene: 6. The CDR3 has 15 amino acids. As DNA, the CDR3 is TGTGCCAGTAGTATCGAGACAGGGGTTAACAATGAGCAGTTCTTC. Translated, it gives CASSIETGVNNEQFF.

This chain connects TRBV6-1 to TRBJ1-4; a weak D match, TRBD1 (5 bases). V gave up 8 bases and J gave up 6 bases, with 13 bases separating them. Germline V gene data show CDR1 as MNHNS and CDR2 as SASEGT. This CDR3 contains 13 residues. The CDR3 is CASSTDPDEKLFF. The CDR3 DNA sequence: TGTGCCAGCTCGACAGATCCGGATGAAAAACTGTTTTTT.

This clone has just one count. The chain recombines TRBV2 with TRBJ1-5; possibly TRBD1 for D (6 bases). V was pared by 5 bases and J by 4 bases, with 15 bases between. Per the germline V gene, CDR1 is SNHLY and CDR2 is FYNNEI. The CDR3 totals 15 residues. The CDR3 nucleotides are TGTGCCAGCAGTACAGGGATCCCTGGGAATCAGCCCCAGCATTTT. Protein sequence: CASSTGIPGNQPQHF.

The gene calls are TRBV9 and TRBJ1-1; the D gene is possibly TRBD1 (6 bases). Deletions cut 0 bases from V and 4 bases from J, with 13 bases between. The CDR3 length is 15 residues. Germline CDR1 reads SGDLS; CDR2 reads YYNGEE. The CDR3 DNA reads TGTGCCAGCAGCGTAGTACGAGGGGGAGGCACTGAAGCTTTCTTT. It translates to CASSVVRGGGTEAFF.

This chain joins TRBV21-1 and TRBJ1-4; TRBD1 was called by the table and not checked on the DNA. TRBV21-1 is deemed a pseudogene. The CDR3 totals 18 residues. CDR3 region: CASSKRGDRAMGNEKLFF. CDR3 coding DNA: TGTGCCAGCAGCAAACGGGGGGACAGGGCGATGGGTAATGAAAAACTGTTTTTT.

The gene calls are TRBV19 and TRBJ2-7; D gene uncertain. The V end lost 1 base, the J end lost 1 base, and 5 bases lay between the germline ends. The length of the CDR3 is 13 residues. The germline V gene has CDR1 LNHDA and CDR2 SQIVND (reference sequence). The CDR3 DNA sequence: TGTGCCAGTAGTATAGGTCAGTCCTACGAGCAGTACTTC. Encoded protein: CASSIGQSYEQYF. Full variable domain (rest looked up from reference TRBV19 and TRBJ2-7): DGGITQSPKYLFRKEGQNVTLSCEQNLNHDAMYWYRQDPGQGLRLIYYSQIVNDFQKGDIAEGYSVSREKKESFPLTVTSAQKNPTAFYLCASSIGQSYEQYFGPGTRLTVT.

The CDR3 nucleotides are TGTGCCAGCAGCTTCCGGGTGAACACTGAAGCTTTCTTT. Translating it yields CASSFRVNTEAFF. The V call is TRBV6-5, the J call TRBJ1-1; D is unclear. CDR1 and CDR2 from the germline V gene are MNHEY and SVGAGI. Trimming removed 6 bases at V and 0 bases at J, with 8 bases between. The CDR3 totals 13 residues.

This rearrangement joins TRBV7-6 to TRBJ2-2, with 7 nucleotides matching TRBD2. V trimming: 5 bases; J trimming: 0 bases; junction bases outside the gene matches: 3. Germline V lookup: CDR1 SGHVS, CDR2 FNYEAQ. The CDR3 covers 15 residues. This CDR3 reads CASSRSGTNTGELFF. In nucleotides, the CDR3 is TGTGCCAGCAGCCGCAGCGGGACGAACACCGGGGAGCTGTTTTTT.

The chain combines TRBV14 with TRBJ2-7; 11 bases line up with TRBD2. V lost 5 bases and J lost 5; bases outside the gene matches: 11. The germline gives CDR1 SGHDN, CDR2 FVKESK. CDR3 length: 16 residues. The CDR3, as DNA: TGTGCCAGCAGCACCACCCGACTAGCGGGACCTGACGAGCAGTACTTC. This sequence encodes CASSTTRLAGPDEQYF.

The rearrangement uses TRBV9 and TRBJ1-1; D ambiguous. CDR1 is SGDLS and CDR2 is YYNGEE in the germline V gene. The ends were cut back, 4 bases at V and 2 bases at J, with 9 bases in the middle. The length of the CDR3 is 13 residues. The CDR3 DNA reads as TGTGCCAGCAGCCCGAACACCAACACTGAAGCTTTCTTT. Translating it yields CASSPNTNTEAFF.

The DNA of the CDR3 is TGTGCCCTGGATGGTGGAGGAAGTAACAATGAGCAGTTCTTC. Encoded protein: CALDGGGSNNEQFF. The rearrangement links TRBV30 to TRBJ2-1; perhaps TRBD2 as D (5 bases). CDR1 is GTSNPN, CDR2 SVGIG, per germline (reference sequence). V lost 8 bases, J lost 5 bases, and 19 bases lay in between. The CDR3 is 14 residues long.

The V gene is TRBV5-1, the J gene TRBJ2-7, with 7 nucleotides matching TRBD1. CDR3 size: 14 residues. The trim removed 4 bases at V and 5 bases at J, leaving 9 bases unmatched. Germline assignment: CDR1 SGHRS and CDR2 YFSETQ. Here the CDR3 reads CASSLDRVVNEQYF. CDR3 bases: TGCGCCAGCAGCCTAGACAGGGTAGTCAACGAGCAGTACTTC.

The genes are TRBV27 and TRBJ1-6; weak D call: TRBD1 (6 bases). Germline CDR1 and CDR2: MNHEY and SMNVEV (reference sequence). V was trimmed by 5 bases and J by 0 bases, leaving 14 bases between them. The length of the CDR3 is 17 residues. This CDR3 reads CASSRAGASSYNSPLHF. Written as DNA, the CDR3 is TGTGCCAGCAGTCGAGCAGGGGCCAGCTCCTATAATTCACCCCTCCACTTT.

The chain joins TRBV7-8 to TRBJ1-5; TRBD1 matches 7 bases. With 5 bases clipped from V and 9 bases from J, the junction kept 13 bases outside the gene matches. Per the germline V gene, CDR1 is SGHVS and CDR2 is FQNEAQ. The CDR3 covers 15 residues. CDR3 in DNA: TGTGCCAGCAGCGCCGACAGGGAATTGGCTGGGCCCCAGCATTTT. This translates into CASSADRELAGPQHF.

Written as DNA, the CDR3 is TGTGCCAGCAGTGACTTTTCCGGGAACACTGAAGCTTTCTTT. Amino acid sequence: CASSDFSGNTEAFF. The chain combines TRBV2 with TRBJ1-1; no definite D call. CDR3 size: 14 residues. CDR1 and CDR2 from the germline V gene are SNHLY and FYNNEI. V was trimmed by 3 bases and J by 1 base, leaving 9 bases between them.

CDR3 sequence (DNA): TGTGCCAGCAGGGACCGCACAGATACGCAGTATTTT. Its protein is CASRDRTDTQYF. The chain uses TRBV2 and TRBJ2-3, with unresolved D. The CDR3 covers 12 residues. Germline V gives CDR1 SNHLY, CDR2 FYNNEI. Trimming took off 6 bases at V and 1 base at J, with 5 bases between the two ends. The complete variable domain, with remaining parts taken from reference TRBV2 and TRBJ2-3, reads EPEVTQTPSHQVTQMGQEVILRCVPISNHLYFYWYRQILGQKVEFLVSFYNNEISEKSEIFDDQFSVERPDGSNFTLKIRSTKLEDSAMYFCASRDRTDTQYFGPGTRLTVL.

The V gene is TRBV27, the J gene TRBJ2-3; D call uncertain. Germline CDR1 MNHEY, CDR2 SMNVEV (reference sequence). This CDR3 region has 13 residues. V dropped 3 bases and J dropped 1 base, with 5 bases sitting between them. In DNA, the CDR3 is TGTGCCAGCAGTTTTGTCGGCACAGATACGCAGTATTTT. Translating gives CASSFVGTDTQYF.

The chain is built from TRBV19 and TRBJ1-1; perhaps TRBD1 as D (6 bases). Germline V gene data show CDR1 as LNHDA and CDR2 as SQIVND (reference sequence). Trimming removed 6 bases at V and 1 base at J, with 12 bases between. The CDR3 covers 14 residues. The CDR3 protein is CASRLQQGNTEAFF. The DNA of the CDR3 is TGTGCCAGTAGACTTCAACAGGGGAACACTGAAGCTTTCTTT.

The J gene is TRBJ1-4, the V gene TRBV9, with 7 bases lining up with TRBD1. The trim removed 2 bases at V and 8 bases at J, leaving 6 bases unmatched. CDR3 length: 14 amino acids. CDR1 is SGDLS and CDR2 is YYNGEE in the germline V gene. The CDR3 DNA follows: TGTGCCAGCAGCGTCTCCGGACAGGAAGAAAAACTGTTTTTT. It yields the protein CASSVSGQEEKLFF. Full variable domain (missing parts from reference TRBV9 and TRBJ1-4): DSGVTQTPKHLITATGQRVTLRCSPRSGDLSVYWYQQSLDQGLQFLIQYYNGEERAKGNILERFSAQQFPDLHSELNLSSLELGDSALYFCASSVSGQEEKLFFGSGTQLSVL.

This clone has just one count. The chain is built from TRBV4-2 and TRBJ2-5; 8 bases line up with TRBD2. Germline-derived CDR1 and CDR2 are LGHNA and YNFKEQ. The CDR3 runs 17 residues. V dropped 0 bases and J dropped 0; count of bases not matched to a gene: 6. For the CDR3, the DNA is TGTGCCAGCAGCCAAGATAGAACTAGCGGAAACCAAGAGACCCAGTACTTC. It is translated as CASSQDRTSGNQETQYF.

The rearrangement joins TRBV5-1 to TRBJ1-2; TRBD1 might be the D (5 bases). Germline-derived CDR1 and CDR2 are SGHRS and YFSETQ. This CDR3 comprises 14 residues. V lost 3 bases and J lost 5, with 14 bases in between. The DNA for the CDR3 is TGCGCCAGCAGCTGGGCCGGGACTGAATATGGCTACACCTTC. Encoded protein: CASSWAGTEYGYTF.

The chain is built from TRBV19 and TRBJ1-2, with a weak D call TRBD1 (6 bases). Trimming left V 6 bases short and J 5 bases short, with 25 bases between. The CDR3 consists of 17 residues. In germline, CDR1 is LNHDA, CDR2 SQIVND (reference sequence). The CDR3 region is CASRWTDLGASGYGYTF. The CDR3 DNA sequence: TGTGCCAGTAGGTGGACAGATCTGGGCGCGTCTGGGTATGGCTACACCTTC.

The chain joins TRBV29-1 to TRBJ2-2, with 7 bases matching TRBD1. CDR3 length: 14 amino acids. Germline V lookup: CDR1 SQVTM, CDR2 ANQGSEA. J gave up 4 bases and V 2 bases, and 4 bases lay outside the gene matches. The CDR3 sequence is CSVETGATTGELFF. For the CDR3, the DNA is TGCAGCGTTGAAACAGGGGCGACCACCGGGGAGCTGTTTTTT.

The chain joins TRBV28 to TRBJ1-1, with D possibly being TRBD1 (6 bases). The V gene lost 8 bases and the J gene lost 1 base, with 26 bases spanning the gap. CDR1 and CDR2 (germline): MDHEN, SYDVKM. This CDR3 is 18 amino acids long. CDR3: CASQAGALGTSANTEAFF. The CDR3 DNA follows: TGTGCCAGCCAAGCGGGGGCCTTAGGGACCTCAGCGAACACTGAAGCTTTCTTT. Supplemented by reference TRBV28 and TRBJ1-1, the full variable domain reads DVKVTQSSRYLVKRTGEKVFLECVQDMDHENMFWYRQDPGLGLRLIYFSYDVKMKEKGDIPEGYSVSREKKERFSLILESASTNQTSMYLCASQAGALGTSANTEAFFGQGTRLTVV.